This T cell receptor (beta chain) comes out of a study of control samples from healthy donors and cancer patients. J gave up 5 bases and V 5 bases, and 16 bases lay outside the gene matches. This CDR3 has 18 residues. The germline V gene encodes CDR1 SGHTA and CDR2 FQGNSA. TCRdb keeps only in-frame clones here, not all; method: immunoSEQ multiplex PCR. The table lists tens of thousands of clones, over 85% of them singletons. The clonotype originates from a man aged 40-55 years with colorectal cancer. The sequenced sample consisted of PBMCs. This sequence joins TRBV7-2 and TRBJ1-5; 9 bases agree with TRBD1. The CDR3 is CASSLVISGTGRHQPQHF. As DNA, the CDR3 is TGTGCCAGCAGCCTCGTCATTTCCGGGACAGGGCGCCATCAGCCCCAGCATTTT.